This T cell receptor beta chain was identified in a study of control samples from healthy donors and cancer patients. TCRdb's table, derived via immunoSEQ multiplex PCR, lists solely in-frame clones and lacks some. The sample includes 50,000 or so clones, 85% to 95% of them seen just once. The receptor comes from a man aged 25 to 40 in good health. Material: blood.

The DNA for the CDR3 is TGCGCCAGCAGCTACGGGGGACAGGGAGAAGGGATGTCCGGAAACACCATATATTTT. It yields the protein CASSYGGQGEGMSGNTIYF. The chain employs TRBV4-1 and TRBJ1-3; 9 bases line up with TRBD1. V lost 5 bases, J lost 4 bases, and 18 bases stayed unmatched. The CDR3 loop spans 19 amino acids. CDR1 MGHRA and CDR2 YSYEKL come from the germline V gene.